This TCR beta chain was sequenced during a study of low-dose radiotherapy and immunotherapy resistance in tumors. This clonotype was counted ten times or more. Time point of the sample: after trial treatment. Treatment in this sample: LDRT plus nivolumab, ipilimumab, low-dose cyclophosphamide and aspirin (RACIN trial). TRAV- and TRBV-specific primers, spanning alpha and beta chains, primed first-strand cDNA. With a constant-region primer and a V-primer adapter, TCRs were subjected to approximately 18 PCR cycles of amplification. TCRdb passed the reads through MiXCR, listing each CDR3 protein once. The sample contains under 110,000 distinct CDR3 sequences, around 20% of which appear only once. V gave up 0 bases and J gave up 2 bases, with 11 bases separating them. The CDR3 length is 17 residues. Per the germline V gene, CDR1 is MNHNY and CDR2 is SVGAGI (reference sequence).

The receptor was derived from a male donor with prostate cancer. The chain employs TRBV6-6 and TRBJ1-6; D gene ambiguous. Sample: PBMCs, taken after low-dose radiotherapy plus immunotherapy. In nucleotides, the CDR3 is TGTGCCAGCAGTTACTCATTCCGGGAAACCTATAATTCACCCCTCCACTTT. It yields the protein CASSYSFRETYNSPLHF.